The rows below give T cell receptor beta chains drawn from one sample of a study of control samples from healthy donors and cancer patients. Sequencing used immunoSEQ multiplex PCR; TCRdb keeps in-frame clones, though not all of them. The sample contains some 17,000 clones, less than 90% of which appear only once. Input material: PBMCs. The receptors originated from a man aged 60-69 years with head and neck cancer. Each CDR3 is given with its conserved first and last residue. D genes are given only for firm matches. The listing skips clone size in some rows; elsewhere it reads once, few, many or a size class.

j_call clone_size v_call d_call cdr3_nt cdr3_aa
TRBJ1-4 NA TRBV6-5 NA TGTGCCAGCAACGAGGTCGGAGGTAATGAAAAACTGTTTTTT CASNEVGGNEKLFF
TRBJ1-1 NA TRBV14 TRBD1 TGTGCCAGCAGCCAACAGGGACAGGCCGTCTCAGCTTTCTTT CASSQQGQAVSAFF
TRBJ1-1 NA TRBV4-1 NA TGCGCCAGCAGCCTCCTGGAGGGGAACACTGAAGCTTTCTTT CASSLLEGNTEAFF
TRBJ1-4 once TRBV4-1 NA TGCGCCAGCTCCCCAAGAGAGGCTCCTAATGAAAAACTGTTTTTT CASSPREAPNEKLFF
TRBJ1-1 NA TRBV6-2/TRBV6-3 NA TGTGCCAGCAGTTTTTTCGACAAGTATCATGAAGCTTTCTTT CASSFFDKYHEAFF
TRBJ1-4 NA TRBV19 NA TGTGCCAGTAGACCCGGGAGGGACGGTGGGCTTGCAACTAATGAAAAACTGTTTTTT CASRPGRDGGLATNEKLFF
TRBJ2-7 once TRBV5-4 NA TGTGCCAGCAGCTTGCTAGGCAGAAACTACGAGCAGTACTTC CASSLLGRNYEQYF
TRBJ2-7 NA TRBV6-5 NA TGTGCCAGCAGTCGCCCGACGGGGGTACAGTACGAGCAGTACTTC CASSRPTGVQYEQYF
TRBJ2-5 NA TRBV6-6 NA TGTGCCAGCACTCCCGGAGGGGGAGAGACCCAGTACTTC CASTPGGGETQYF
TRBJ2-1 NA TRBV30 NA TGTGCCTGGAGGGCAGAACACTCCTACAATGAGCAGTTCTTC CAWRAEHSYNEQFF
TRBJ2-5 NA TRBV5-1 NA TGCGCCAGCAGCTTAAAAGAGACCCAGTACTTC CASSLKETQYF
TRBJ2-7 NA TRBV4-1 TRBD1 TGCGCCAGCAGCCAAGGTTTGACAGGGGGCTACGAGCAGTACTTC CASSQGLTGGYEQYF
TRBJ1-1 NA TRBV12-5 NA TGTGCTAGTGCGCTTGGACAGAACACTGAAGCTTTCTTT CASALGQNTEAFF
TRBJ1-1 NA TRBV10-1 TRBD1 TGCGCCAGCAGCCCCGAGCGGACAGGGCGGCCCACTGAAGCTTTCTTT CASSPERTGRPTEAFF
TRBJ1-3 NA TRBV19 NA TGTGCCAGTAGCTCCCGGACAGACATCTCTGGAAACACCATATATTTT CASSSRTDISGNTIYF
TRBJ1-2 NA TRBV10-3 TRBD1 TGTGCCATCAGCCCCCAGGGGGGCGGTTATGGCTACACCTTC CAISPQGGGYGYTF
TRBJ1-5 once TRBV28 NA TGTGCCAGCAGTTCCCCCGGCAGGGGTTCGGGCAATCAGCCCCAGCATTTT CASSSPGRGSGNQPQHF
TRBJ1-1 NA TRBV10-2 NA TGCGCCAGCATGGCGCGTCCCGGTGGAGCTTACGATGAAGCTTTCTTT CASMARPGGAYDEAFF
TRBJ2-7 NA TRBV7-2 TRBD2 TGTGCCAGCAGCTTAATGCGCGGGGGGGCCGTCGAGCAGTACTTC CASSLMRGGAVEQYF
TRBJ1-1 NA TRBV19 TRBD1 TGTGCCAGTAGTGACCAGGGGGGGAGCACTGAAGCTTTCTTT CASSDQGGSTEAFF
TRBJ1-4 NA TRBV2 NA TGTGCCAGCAGTGAGTGGGCAGACACTAATGAAAAACTGTTTTTT CASSEWADTNEKLFF
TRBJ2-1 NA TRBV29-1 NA TGCAGCGTTGTACGGGGGGCCCATGGGAATGAGCAGTTCTTC CSVVRGAHGNEQFF
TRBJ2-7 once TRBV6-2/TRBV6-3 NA TGTGCCAGCAGTTACAGAGCGGACCGCTCCTACGAGCAGTACTTC CASSYRADRSYEQYF
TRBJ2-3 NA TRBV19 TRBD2 TGTGCCAGTAGTTCCCCCCCATGGCGGGGGGTCGGAGATACGCAGTATTTT CASSSPPWRGVGDTQYF
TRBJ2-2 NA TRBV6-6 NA TGTGCCAGCAGGGGGTTCAGGGGAGGGGGCGGGGAGCTGTTTTTT CASRGFRGGGGELFF
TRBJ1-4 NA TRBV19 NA TGTGCCAGTAACCGACAGACCCTCGGAAAACTGTTTTTT CASNRQTLGKLFF
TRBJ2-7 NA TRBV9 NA TGTGCCAGCAGCGTCGGGACCCATTACGAGCAGTACTTC CASSVGTHYEQYF
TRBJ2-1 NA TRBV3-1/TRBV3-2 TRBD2 TGTGCCAGCAGCAGGGTAGCGGGGCCCTCCTACAATGAGCAGTTCTTC CASSRVAGPSYNEQFF
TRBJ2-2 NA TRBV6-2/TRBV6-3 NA TGTGCCAGCAGTTACGAATCCGGACTGAACACCGGGGAGCTGTTTTTT CASSYESGLNTGELFF
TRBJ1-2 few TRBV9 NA TGTGCCAGCAGCGTAGTTGTCGGTTATGGCTACACCTTC CASSVVVGYGYTF
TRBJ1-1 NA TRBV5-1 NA TGCGCCAGCAGCTTGGGGAGGGACACTGAAGCTTTCTTT CASSLGRDTEAFF